Shown below are 18 T cell receptor beta chains from a single sample sequenced in a study of shared clonotypes between healthy human individuals. Some clones are missing from TCRdb's copy, which holds only in-frame ones; the method was immunoSEQ multiplex PCR. This table has under 1,100,000 clones, roughly 74% appearing once. Sequencing was carried out using memory CD4+ T cells from PBMCs. The subset denotes: CD45RA-negative fraction. All receptors come from a man younger than 35 in good health. Some clones in this sample may be carry-over from other donors' samples.

The chain uses TRBV27 and TRBJ1-3; no clear D gene. This CDR3 region has 18 residues. V dropped 6 bases and J dropped 3 bases, with 24 bases sitting between them. Germline V CDR1 and CDR2: MNHEY, SMNVEV (reference sequence). CDR3 DNA: TGTGCCAGCAGCCGTAAGCCACTCGACAATCGCCGTGGAAACACCATATATTTT. Protein sequence: CASSRKPLDNRRGNTIYF.

This clone was detected only once. The rearrangement links TRBV7-2 to TRBJ2-5, with TRBD2 matching over 11 bases. Germline CDR1 reads SGHTA; CDR2 reads FQGNSA. Losses at the gene ends were 2 bases for V and 4 bases for J; bases not matched to a gene: 3. This CDR3 is built from 15 residues. The CDR3 DNA follows: TGTGCCAGCAGCTTACCCCTAGCGGGAGGAGAGACCCAGTACTTC. The encoded protein is CASSLPLAGGETQYF.

The genes are TRBV4-2 and TRBJ2-6; 12 bases are a match to TRBD2. Germline values: CDR1 LGHNA, CDR2 YNFKEQ. V gave up 4 bases and J gave up 0 bases; unmatched junction bases: 4. This CDR3 spans 18 amino acids. Here the CDR3 DNA reads TGTGCCAGCAGCCCCTCGACTAGCGGGGGCTCTGGGGCCAACGTCCTGACTTTC. Translation: CASSPSTSGGSGANVLTF.

Turning to this clone: The same CDR3 can be traced to other DNA sequences in this sample. The V and J genes are TRBV28 and TRBJ2-5; perhaps D is TRBD1 or TRBD2 (5 bases each). Germline CDR1 MDHEN, CDR2 SYDVKM. V was cut by 6 bases and J by 2 bases, with 19 bases left in between. CDR3 length: 16 residues. The CDR3 DNA sequence: TGTGCCAGCAGCCTTTCGGGGACGGCGAAACAAGAGACCCAGTACTTC. Its protein is CASSLSGTAKQETQYF.

This clone came up once. CDR3 loop: CASSQDHLSMGDFYEQYF. The CDR3 bases are TGCGCCAGCAGCCAAGATCATCTCTCTATGGGGGATTTCTACGAGCAGTACTTC. The chain couples TRBV4-1 to TRBJ2-7; D may be TRBD1 or TRBD2 (5 bases each). Germline loops: CDR1 MGHRA, CDR2 YSYEKL. Between the trimmed V and J ends, which lost 0 bases and 3 bases, there was a span of 21 bases. This CDR3 contains 18 residues.

The chain employs TRBV7-8 and TRBJ2-3; D remains ambiguous. Looked up from germline, CDR1 is SGHVS and CDR2 is FQNEAQ. V was cut by 2 bases and J by 2 bases, with 8 bases left in between. The CDR3 length is 14 residues. The CDR3 sequence: CASSLSRVTDTQYF. In nucleotides, the CDR3 is TGTGCCAGCAGCTTATCTAGGGTCACAGATACGCAGTATTTT.

This clone was seen many times. Other DNA sequences within the sample encode an identical CDR3. The genes are TRBV9 and TRBJ1-1; the D gene is possibly TRBD1 (5 bases). Germline assignment: CDR1 SGDLS and CDR2 YYNGEE. V was trimmed by 3 bases and J by 2 bases, leaving 8 bases between them. This CDR3 is 13 amino acids long. CDR3 nucleotide sequence: TGTGCCAGCAGCGCGACAGTTAACACTGAAGCTTTCTTT. As protein: CASSATVNTEAFF.

The chain links TRBV7-2 to TRBJ1-1; D remains ambiguous. CDR3 size: 14 residues. Trimming removed 0 bases at V and 7 bases at J, with 12 bases between. Germline V lookup: CDR1 SGHTA, CDR2 FQGNSA. Here the CDR3 DNA reads TGTGCCAGCAGCTTAGCGTCACGATTGGGTGAAGCTTTCTTT. Protein product: CASSLASRLGEAFF. Variable domain in full (rest from reference TRBV7-2 and TRBJ1-1): GAGVSQSPSNKVTEKGKDVELRCDPISGHTALYWYRQSLGQGLEFLIYFQGNSAPDKSGLPSDRFSAERTGGSVSTLTIQRTQQEDSAVYLCASSLASRLGEAFFGQGTRLTVV.

About this clone: A far larger clone is one base from this, pointing to a likely read error. Other DNA variants within this sample encode the same CDR3. The V and J genes are TRBV28 and TRBJ1-2; D not certain. Germline loops: CDR1 MDHEN, CDR2 SYDVKM. Deletions cut 6 bases from V and 4 bases from J, with 15 bases between. The CDR3 extends over 14 amino acids. The CDR3 coding sequence is TGTGCCAGCAGCTTACGGGTAAACAGCTATGGCTACACCTTC. Translating gives CASSLRVNSYGYTF.

CDR3 sequence: CASSAPDLSYEQYF. DNA for the CDR3: TGTGCCAGCAGCGCACCTGACTTGTCCTACGAGCAGTACTTC. The gene calls are TRBV5-4 and TRBJ2-7; D remains ambiguous. Trimming removed 4 bases from V and 1 base from J, with 12 bases in between. Germline CDR1 SGHNT, CDR2 YYREEE (reference sequence). CDR3 length equals 14 residues.

The V gene is TRBV28, the J gene TRBJ2-2; TRBD2 matches at 8 bases. The CDR3 is 16 amino acids. The trim removed 5 bases at V and 1 base at J, leaving 6 bases unmatched. Germline-derived CDR1 and CDR2 are MDHEN and SYDVKM. The CDR3 loop reads CASSPITSGNTGELFF. In nucleotides, the CDR3 is TGTGCCAGCAGTCCCATCACTAGCGGGAACACCGGGGAGCTGTTTTTT.

This rearrangement joins TRBV7-3 to TRBJ1-1, with TRBD1 as a possible D gene (5 bases). The CDR3 consists of 13 residues. Germline CDR1 is SGHTA and CDR2 is FQGTGA. Trimming took off 4 bases at V and 5 bases at J, with 11 bases between the two ends. The CDR3 region is CASSYRGVTEAFF. For the CDR3, the DNA is TGTGCCAGCAGCTATAGAGGGGTTACTGAAGCTTTCTTT.

V is TRBV28 and J is TRBJ2-5, with TRBD1 matching 12 bases. The CDR3 is made up of 15 amino acids. Germline values: CDR1 MDHEN, CDR2 SYDVKM. With V trimmed by 6 bases and J by 5 bases, 7 bases remained unmatched. CDR3 bases: TGTGCCAGCAGATCGGGACAGGGGGCGAGGGAGACCCAGTACTTC. Its translation: CASRSGQGARETQYF.

The chain carries TRBV28 and TRBJ1-2; a weak D match, TRBD1 (5 bases). The V and J ends lost 3 bases and 13 bases respectively, with 12 bases between them. CDR1 is MDHEN and CDR2 is SYDVKM in the germline V gene. This CDR3 has 11 residues. CDR3 nucleotides: TGTGCCAGCAGTTTTGGGGCAGATAGCACCTTC. Amino acid sequence: CASSFGADSTF.

The sample holds many counts of this clone. The V call is TRBV29-1, the J call TRBJ1-1; TRBD1 is a possible D gene (6 bases). Germline V gene data show CDR1 as SQVTM and CDR2 as ANQGSEA. The CDR3 sequence is 16 residues long. The V and J ends lost 1 base and 5 bases respectively, with 20 bases between them. The CDR3 bases are TGCAGCGTTGAAGGGGGGCAGGGTCAAGGGAGGACTGAAGCTTTCTTT. Protein product: CSVEGGQGQGRTEAFF.

The chain joins TRBV7-9 to TRBJ2-5; D gene uncertain. CDR1 and CDR2 (germline): SEHNR, FQNEAQ (reference sequence). CDR3 length: 12 amino acids. Trimming stripped 3 bases from V and 3 bases from J, with 5 bases between. CDR3 sequence reads: CASSFSEETQYF. In DNA form, the CDR3 reads TGTGCCAGCAGCTTCTCGGAAGAGACCCAGTACTTC.

The chain links TRBV5-1 to TRBJ2-7, with 15 bases lining up with TRBD2. V trimming: 5 bases; J trimming: 3 bases; junction bases outside the gene matches: 18. This CDR3 spans 20 amino acids. The V gene's germline CDR1 is SGHRS and CDR2 YFSETQ. CDR3 coding DNA: TGCGCCAGCAGTTTAGCTCCGGGACTAGCGGGAGGCACCGCTAGCTACGAGCAGTACTTC. This encodes CASSLAPGLAGGTASYEQYF.

For the CDR3, the DNA is TGTGCCAGCAGCTTGCCGATTAGCGGGAGGGGCTCCTACGAGCAGTACTTC. This codes for CASSLPISGRGSYEQYF. J is TRBJ2-5 and V is TRBV5-8; 11 nucleotides match TRBD2. The assigned J gene may be wrong: the sequence end matches TRBJ2-7 better. CDR3 size: 17 residues. CDR1 SGHTS and CDR2 YDEGEE come from the germline V gene.